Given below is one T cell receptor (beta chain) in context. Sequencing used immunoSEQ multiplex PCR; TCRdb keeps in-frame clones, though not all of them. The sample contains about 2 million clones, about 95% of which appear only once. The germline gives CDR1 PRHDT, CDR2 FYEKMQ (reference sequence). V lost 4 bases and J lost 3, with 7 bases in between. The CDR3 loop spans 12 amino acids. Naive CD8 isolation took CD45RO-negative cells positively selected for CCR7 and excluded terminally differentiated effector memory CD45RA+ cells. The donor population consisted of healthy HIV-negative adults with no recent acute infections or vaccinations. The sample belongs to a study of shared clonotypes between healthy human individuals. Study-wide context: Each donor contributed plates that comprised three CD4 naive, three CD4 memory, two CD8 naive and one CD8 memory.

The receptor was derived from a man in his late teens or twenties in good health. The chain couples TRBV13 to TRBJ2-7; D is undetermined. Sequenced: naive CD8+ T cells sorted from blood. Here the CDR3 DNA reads TGTGCCAGCAGCTCGACACACTACGAGCAGTACTTC. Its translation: CASSSTHYEQYF. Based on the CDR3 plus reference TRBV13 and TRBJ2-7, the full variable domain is AAGVIQSPRHLIKEKRETATLKCYPIPRHDTVYWYQQGPGQDPQFLISFYEKMQSDKGSIPDRFSAQQFSDYHSELNMSSLELGDSALYFCASSSTHYEQYFGPGTRLTVT.